The sequence of this T cell receptor (beta chain) was determined in a study of blood T cell repertoires in COVID-19. Study context: The cDNA or gDNA used as material had been derived from T cells, B-cell-depleted T cells, or PBMCs.

CDR1 is MNHEY, CDR2 SMNVEV, per germline (reference sequence). Trimming removed 4 bases from V and 0 bases from J; junction bases left unmatched: 6. The length of the CDR3 is 17 residues. Participant reports of clinical history set cohort assignment. Each recovered donor of Cohort 3 presented with two negative PCRs, clearance, or symptom resolution. The protocol was immunoSEQ multiplex PCR, while the TCRdb copy is restricted to in-frame clones and leaves out a portion. This sample yields a few hundred thousand clones, of which roughly 87% are seen a single time; approximately 1% belongs to the top ten.

The sequence was collected from a woman aged 30 to 39 who had recovered from COVID-19. The chain combines TRBV27 with TRBJ2-6, with 7 bases aligning to TRBD1. Sequencing input: PBMCs or T cells enriched from blood (not recorded which). The CDR3 nucleotides read TGTGCCAGCAGTTCGGGCAGGGGGAGCTCTGGGGCCAACGTCCTGACTTTC. It is translated as CASSSGRGSSGANVLTF.